A selection of T cell receptor beta chains follows, all from one sample in a study of T-cell memory formation after mild COVID-19. TCRdb fed the 5' RACE reads into MiXCR, producing one record per CDR3 protein. The table lists around 410,000 distinct CDR3 sequences, around 22% of them singletons. Sequencing was done on a sample of PBMCs or a T cell subset sorted from them (not recorded which). The receptors here all came from an adult woman who had mild COVID-19 (a few samples of this study predate the infection). Cell type and time point are not known. Both conserved end residues are part of each CDR3. Fields, in order: J gene, D gene, CDR3 length, V gene, clone size, CDR3 DNA, CDR3 protein. The D gene is left open where the match is weak. Clone size is given for some rows only: seen once, a few or many times, or a class if the clone is expanded.

TRBJ1-2 | - | 16 | TRBV6-5 | - | TGTGCCAGCAGTTACTCGATGGCAGTCGCGAACTATGGCTACACCTTC | CASSYSMAVANYGYTF
TRBJ2-1 | TRBD2 | 15 | TRBV4-3 | once | TGCGCCAGCAGCCAAGATCCTAGCGGGATCGGTGAGCAGTTCTTC | CASSQDPSGIGEQFF
TRBJ2-1 | TRBD2 | 18 | TRBV5-1 | few | TGCGCCAGCAGCCCGCCCGGGACTAGCGGGGGGGCCTACAATGAGCAGTTCTTC | CASSPPGTSGGAYNEQFF
TRBJ1-5 | - | 13 | TRBV9 | - | TGTGCCAGCCTACAGCTCCCTAACCAGCCCCAGCATTTT | CASLQLPNQPQHF
TRBJ2-2 | TRBD1 | 14 | TRBV15 | few | TGTGCCACCAGCACCTCGACAGGGACCGGGGAGCTGTTTTTT | CATSTSTGTGELFF
TRBJ1-5 | TRBD1 | 15 | TRBV9 | - | TGTGCCAGCAGCTACGGACAGGGCATGGGACAGCCCCAGCATTTT | CASSYGQGMGQPQHF
TRBJ2-3 | - | 13 | TRBV10-3 | - | TGTGCCATCAGCTGGGGGATCACAGATACGCAGTATTTT | CAISWGITDTQYF
TRBJ1-4 | - | 15 | TRBV12-3/TRBV12-4 | - | TGTGCCAGCAGTTTAGGCCCGGGGGGTGGAGAAAAACTGTTTTTT | CASSLGPGGGEKLFF
TRBJ2-1 | TRBD2 | 16 | TRBV7-3 | few | TGTGCCAGCAGCTCCCCGGGACTAGCGGGGGGGCATGAGCAGTTCTTC | CASSSPGLAGGHEQFF
TRBJ2-1 | - | 15 | TRBV12-3/TRBV12-4 | - | TGTGCCAGCAGTTTGGTACACACCTACTACAATGAGCAGTTCTTC | CASSLVHTYYNEQFF
TRBJ1-2 | TRBD1 | 13 | TRBV7-9 | - | TGTGCCAGCAGGGGACAGTCAGCCTATGGCTACACCTTC | CASRGQSAYGYTF
TRBJ2-7 | - | 12 | TRBV5-6 | - | TGTGCCAGCAGCTTACGGGCCTACGAGCAGTACTTC | CASSLRAYEQYF
TRBJ1-1 | - | 15 | TRBV3-1 | - | TGTGCCAGCAGCCGTGCGCTAAGTTCGAACACTGAAGCTTTCTTT | CASSRALSSNTEAFF
TRBJ2-7 | - | 14 | TRBV24-1 | - | TGTGCCACCAGTGAGTCGAGCGGTACCTACGAGCAGTACTTC | CATSESSGTYEQYF
TRBJ2-7 | TRBD2 | 16 | TRBV18 | once | TGTGCCAGCTCACCACCGGTGGGACTAGCGACCTACGAGCAGTACTTC | CASSPPVGLATYEQYF
TRBJ2-1 | TRBD1 | 11 | TRBV20-1 | - | TGCAGTGCGAAGCAGGGGGCTTCGCAGTTCTTC | CSAKQGASQFF
TRBJ1-1 | - | 13 | TRBV6-5 | once | TGTGCCAGCAGAGTAAACAAGAACACTGAAGCTTTCTTT | CASRVNKNTEAFF
TRBJ2-4 | - | 12 | TRBV4-1 | once | TGCGCCAGCAGCCAAGGTTCAGACATTCAGTACTTC | CASSQGSDIQYF
TRBJ2-1 | TRBD2 | 15 | TRBV18 | - | TGTGCCAGCCGCCGGACTAGCGGAGGTTACAATGAGCAGTTCTTC | CASRRTSGGYNEQFF
TRBJ2-3 | TRBD2 | 20 | TRBV7-2 | many | TGTGCCAGCAGCTCCAAAATCCAACGGACTAGCGGGGGGTCCACAGATACGCAGTATTTT | CASSSKIQRTSGGSTDTQYF
TRBJ1-1 | - | 14 | TRBV24-1 | - | TGTGCCACCAGTGAAGCAGGGGAGAACACTGAAGCTTTCTTT | CATSEAGENTEAFF
TRBJ2-3 | TRBD1 | 17 | TRBV5-1 | many | TGCGCCAGCAGCTTGGACCCCTCGGGACAGGGGGCTGCTACGCAGTATTTT | CASSLDPSGQGAATQYF
TRBJ2-7 | TRBD1 | 13 | TRBV2 | - | TGTGCCAGCATGGGACAGATGTCCTACGAGCAGTACTTC | CASMGQMSYEQYF
TRBJ2-3 | - | 17 | TRBV11-3 | few | TGTGCCAGCAGCCCGATGAGAGGTTCGTCGAGCACAGATACGCAGTATTTT | CASSPMRGSSSTDTQYF
TRBJ2-5 | TRBD2 | 17 | TRBV3-1 | - | TGTGCCAGCAGCCAAGCAGACGGGGGGAGTTTTGGAGAGACCCAGTACTTC | CASSQADGGSFGETQYF
TRBJ2-7 | - | 13 | TRBV7-9 | few | TGTGCCAGCAGCTCGAGGACGGCGCCGGGGCGGTACTTC | CASSSRTAPGRYF
TRBJ2-1 | - | 12 | TRBV7-9 | many | TGTGCCAGCAGCTTAGCCCACAATGAGCAGTTCTTC | CASSLAHNEQFF
TRBJ2-2 | TRBD2 | 17 | TRBV6-2/TRBV6-3 | - | TGTGCCAGCAGTTACCGTGGTAGCGGGAGCGGGTACGGGGAGCTGTTTTTT | CASSYRGSGSGYGELFF
TRBJ2-5 | - | 15 | TRBV12-3/TRBV12-4 | few | TGTGCCAGCAGGATTAAGCACTCTGGCCAAGAGACCCAGTACTTC | CASRIKHSGQETQYF
TRBJ2-7 | TRBD2 | 15 | TRBV3-1 | few | TGTGCCAGCAGCGGGACTAGCGGGCCTTTCTACGAGCAGTACTTC | CASSGTSGPFYEQYF
TRBJ2-5 | TRBD1 | 15 | TRBV27 | - | TGTGCCAGCAGTTTGATCACAGGGGGCGGAGAGACCCAGTACTTC | CASSLITGGGETQYF
TRBJ2-5 | TRBD1 | 14 | TRBV29-1 | few | TGCAGCGTTGTAGAAGACAGGGTAAAGAAGACCCAGTACTTC | CSVVEDRVKKTQYF
TRBJ2-1 | TRBD1 | 15 | TRBV7-6 | few | TGTGCCAGCAGCTCCGCGGGACAGGGATCGGGTGAGCAGTTCTTC | CASSSAGQGSGEQFF
TRBJ2-1 | TRBD2 | 16 | TRBV11-2 | few | TGTGCCAGCAGCTTACCCCTGGCGGGGGTATACAATGAGCAGTTCTTC | CASSLPLAGVYNEQFF
TRBJ2-7 | - | 16 | TRBV5-6 | - | TGTGCCAGCAGCTTGGATGGGCTAACGAGCTCCTACGAGCAGTACTTC | CASSLDGLTSSYEQYF
TRBJ2-3 | TRBD2 | 14 | TRBV10-3 | - | TGTGCCATCCGTCCGGGACTAGACACAGATACGCAGTATTTT | CAIRPGLDTDTQYF
TRBJ2-7 | - | 15 | TRBV7-2 | few | TGTGCCAGCAGCTTAGGTCAAGGGTCCCCTTACGAGCAGTACTTC | CASSLGQGSPYEQYF
TRBJ1-1 | - | 14 | TRBV10-3 | few | TGTGCCATCAGGGGGGCAGGGTCTGACACTGAAGCTTTCTTT | CAIRGAGSDTEAFF
TRBJ2-5 | - | 13 | TRBV27 | - | TGTGCCAGCAGCCCCGGGTGGTCAGAGACCCAGTACTTC | CASSPGWSETQYF
TRBJ1-1 | TRBD1 | 15 | TRBV25-1 | once | TGTGCCAGCAGTGAGCCGGGACAGGGGCTCGGTTTAGCTTTCTTT | CASSEPGQGLGLAFF